Listed here are 27 T cell receptor beta chains from one sample, sequenced in a study of tumor-infiltrating lymphocytes in primary liver carcinoma. Co-extracted RNA and DNA came from roughly 20-30 mg of unsorted bulk tissue. The input was around 530 ng total RNA; TCR beta cDNA was made from it with a constant-region primer. Slightly modified ARM-PCR served as the procedure for the TCR beta libraries. These libraries came from three rounds of nested multiplex PCR. The first two PCR rounds used TRBV1-TRBV30 primers with a Cbeta primer, about 9 cycles each. From the multiplex PCR reads, TCRdb called clonotypes with MiXCR, one entry per CDR3 protein. The sample consists of more than 45,000 distinct CDR3 sequences, around 77% of them appearing once. The sample was liver tumor tissue from sampling region 5. Subset in this sample: tumor region T5, tumor centre. Every receptor here comes from a man aged 40-49 years with primary liver carcinoma and hepatitis B virus infection.

The chain recombines TRBV19 with TRBJ1-2; a weak D match, TRBD1 (5 bases). The CDR3 totals 14 residues. Germline V gene data show CDR1 as LNHDA and CDR2 as SQIVND (reference sequence). V lost 1 base and J 3 bases, leaving 9 bases between the germline ends. CDR3 amino acids: CASSIAGFDYGYTF. As DNA, the CDR3 is TGTGCCAGTAGTATAGCAGGGTTCGACTATGGCTACACCTTC.

This clonotype was recorded once. This CDR3 is CSVDANGATQYF. The CDR3 nucleotides are TGCAGCGTTGATGCTAATGGGGCTACGCAGTATTTT. The chain employs TRBV29-1 and TRBJ2-3; D possibly corresponds to TRBD1 (5 bases). V shed 3 bases and J shed 8 bases, with 12 bases lying between them. CDR1 and CDR2 (germline): SQVTM, ANQGSEA. This CDR3 comprises 12 residues.

Of note for this clonotype: It is likely a read error, because the conserved phenylalanine at the end of the CDR3 is missing. The genes are TRBV14 and TRBJ2-3; D gene unclear. The CDR3 is made up of 13 amino acids. Germline CDR1 reads SGHDN; CDR2 reads FVKESK. The CDR3 reads CVSSQDGEDTQYL. CDR3 coding DNA: TGTGTCAGCAGCCAAGACGGCGAGGATACGCAGTATTTA.

About this clonotype itself: One end of the junction is discordant with germline, which a read error may explain. This sequence joins TRBV11-2 and TRBJ2-3, with D uncertain. Per germline, CDR1 SGHAT and CDR2 FQNNGV. This CDR3 has 14 amino acids. In nucleotides, the CDR3 is TGTGACAGCAGCCCCCAGGACGCCACAGATATGAAGTATTTT. Its protein is CDSSPQDATDMKYF.

A remark on this clonotype: Compared with germline, one end of the junction differs, possibly owing to a read error. The genes are TRBV13 and TRBJ2-1; TRBD2 might be the D (5 bases). CDR3 length equals 16 residues. From germline, CDR1 is PRHDT and CDR2 FYEKMQ (reference sequence). The CDR3 here is CASSGRGESPYNEQFF. CDR3 bases: TGTGCGAGCAGCGGCCGGGGAGAGAGCCCCTACAATGAGCAGTTCTTC.

This chain uses TRBV6-6 with TRBJ2-3, with 13 bases aligning to TRBD2. The ends lost 6 bases at V and 6 bases at J; junction bases unmatched: 15. CDR3 length: 18 amino acids. Germline V gives CDR1 MNHNY, CDR2 SVGAGI (reference sequence). CDR3 DNA sequence: TGTGCCAGCAGCACCGGAACTAGCGGGAGGGTCATCCCGGATACGCAGTATTTT. This gives the protein CASSTGTSGRVIPDTQYF.

There are many counts of this clonotype. The chain carries TRBV5-8 and TRBJ2-1; TRBD2 matches at 11 bases. Unmatched junction bases numbered 17, after V lost 5 bases and J lost 4 bases. The germline CDR1 and CDR2 sequences are SGHTS and YDEGEE. CDR3 length equals 19 residues. The CDR3 nucleotides read TGTGCCAGCAGGATCACGGGAACTAGCGGGAGCTTAGCGTACAATGAGCAGTTCTTC. Translating it yields CASRITGTSGSLAYNEQFF.

In the case of this clonotype: The germline gene is not matched at one end of the junction; a read error may be the cause. The rearrangement links TRBV18 to TRBJ2-3; D perhaps matches TRBD1 (5 bases). The CDR3 length is 17 residues. Germline CDR1 KGHSH, CDR2 LQKENI. CDR3 sequence: CASPPLQGSTSTDTQYF. CDR3 coding DNA: TGTGCCAGCCCACCATTGCAGGGCTCTACTAGCACAGATACGCAGTATTTT.

By its share, this clonotype is medium-sized. This chain links TRBV6-1 with TRBJ2-2; either TRBD1 or TRBD2 may supply D (6 bases each). The CDR3 sequence is 15 residues long. Germline CDR1 MNHNS, CDR2 SASEGT. V was pared by 7 bases and J by 5 bases, with 17 bases between. The CDR3 sequence is CASIPWGASTGELFF. CDR3 coding DNA: TGTGCCAGCATCCCCTGGGGGGCTAGTACCGGGGAGCTGTTTTTT.

By sample fraction, this clonotype is large. The chain carries TRBV11-1 and TRBJ2-7; TRBD2 is a possible D gene (6 bases). CDR3 size: 15 residues. Germline CDR1 is SGHAT and CDR2 is FQDESV (reference sequence). Trimming removed 4 bases from V and 0 bases from J, with 13 bases in between. As DNA, the CDR3 is TGTGCCAGCAGCTCATCCCGGGACTCCTCCTACGAGCAGTACTTC. As protein: CASSSSRDSSYEQYF.

The table lists this clonotype with a count of one. This sequence joins TRBV11-1 and TRBJ2-1; no reliable D call. Germline-derived CDR1 and CDR2 are SGHAT and FQDESV (reference sequence). V shed 9 bases and J shed 8 bases, with 26 bases lying between them. The CDR3 is made up of 16 amino acids. CDR3 residues: CARRIKMRIEEDEQFF. The CDR3 DNA follows: TGTGCCAGAAGAATAAAGATGAGGATAGAAGAGGATGAGCAGTTCTTC.

The chain carries TRBV5-5 and TRBJ2-1; tentatively, D is TRBD2 (5 bases). Between the trimmed V and J ends, which lost 0 bases and 8 bases, there was a span of 12 bases. CDR3 length: 14 residues. Germline-derived CDR1 and CDR2 are SGHKS and YYEKEE (reference sequence). CDR3 residues: CASSLGSERDEQFF. The DNA of the CDR3 is TGTGCCAGCAGCTTGGGTAGCGAGAGGGATGAGCAGTTCTTC. Full variable domain (rest looked up from reference TRBV5-5 and TRBJ2-1): DAGVTQSPTHLIKTRGQQVTLRCSPISGHKSVSWYQQVLGQGPQFIFQYYEKEERGRGNFPDRFSARQFPNYSSELNVNALLLGDSALYLCASSLGSERDEQFFGPGTRLTVL.

The DNA of the CDR3 is TGTCCCATCTCCGTCGCTCGAGGGACCGGGGAGCTGTTTTTT. This sequence encodes CPISVARGTGELFF. V and J are TRBV6-6 and TRBJ2-2, with D possibly TRBD2 on 5 matching bases. The CDR3 extends over 14 amino acids. Germline assignment: CDR1 MNHNY and CDR2 SVGAGI (reference sequence).

This clonotype appeared many times. The gene calls are TRBV30 and TRBJ2-7; D call uncertain. The CDR3 is 16 residues long. Trimming shortened V by 3 bases and J by 4 bases, and 22 bases separated the two germline ends. From germline, CDR1 is GTSNPN and CDR2 SVGIG (reference sequence). This chain's CDR3 is CAWSGRAATNIYEQYF. Written as DNA, the CDR3 is TGTGCCTGGAGCGGTAGAGCAGCCACCAACATTTACGAGCAGTACTTC.

This clonotype has just a few counts. A single base separates this from a much larger clone, so it may be a read error. The rearrangement links TRBV24-1 to TRBJ2-3; tentatively, D is TRBD2 (5 bases). V dropped 3 bases and J dropped 11 bases, with 14 bases sitting between them. Germline V gene data show CDR1 as KGHDR and CDR2 as SFDVKD. The CDR3 totals 13 residues. CDR3 DNA sequence: TGTGCCACCAGTGATGACGGGATCAATATGCAGTATTTT. Translation: CATSDDGINMQYF.

To note about this clonotype: At one boundary the junction diverges from the germline segment, which might be a read error. The chain joins TRBV4-3 to TRBJ2-5; a weak D match, TRBD2 (6 bases). There are 13 residues in the CDR3. Germline V gives CDR1 LGHNA, CDR2 YSLEER. CDR3 amino acids: CASSLAYEETQCF. Here the CDR3 DNA reads TGTGCCAGCAGCCTAGCGTATGAAGAGACCCAGTGCTTC.

Details on this clonotype: The CDR3 carries no conserved terminal phenylalanine or tryptophan, so it likely arises from a read error. The chain uses TRBV5-5 and TRBJ1-5, with a weak D call TRBD1 (6 bases). This CDR3 region has 14 residues. The germline V gene encodes CDR1 SGHKS and CDR2 YYEKEE (reference sequence). In nucleotides, the CDR3 is TGTGCCAGCAGCAGCGGGGGGGCAGGTCAGCTCCAGCATTAT. It is translated as CASSSGGAGQLQHY.

This clonotype has only one observation. A much larger clone differs by one base, so this may be a read error. The rearrangement joins TRBV7-3 to TRBJ2-3; D is possibly TRBD1 (8 bases). CDR1 and CDR2 (germline): SGHTA, FQGTGA. The CDR3 is made up of 15 amino acids. In DNA form, the CDR3 reads TGTGCCAGCAGCTTAAGGACAGGGAGGGGAGATAGGCAGTATTTT. It specifies CASSLRTGRGDRQYF.

This sequence joins TRBV7-9 and TRBJ2-3; 8 nucleotides match TRBD2. This CDR3 has 15 amino acids. Per the germline V gene, CDR1 is SEHNR and CDR2 is FQNEAQ (reference sequence). The V gene end was trimmed by 9 bases and the J gene end by 6 bases; junction bases not matched to a gene: 14. DNA for the CDR3: TGTGCCAGAAGCCAACTGGCAGCGGGAGATGATACGCAGTATTTT. Its protein is CARSQLAAGDDTQYF.

J is TRBJ1-3 and V is TRBV28; no clear D gene. Germline V gives CDR1 MDHEN, CDR2 SYDVKM. The CDR3 is made up of 13 amino acids. V was shortened by 11 bases and J by 3 bases, with 14 bases between the two germline ends. The CDR3 loop is CAVKFPGGNTIYF. CDR3 DNA: TGTGCCGTCAAGTTTCCCGGTGGAAACACCATATATTTT. Full variable domain (remainder filled in from reference TRBV28 and TRBJ1-3): DVKVTQSSRYLVKRTGEKVFLECVQDMDHENMFWYRQDPGLGLRLIYFSYDVKMKEKGDIPEGYSVSREKKERFSLILESASTNQTSMYLCAVKFPGGNTIYFGEGSWLTVV.

By sample share, this clonotype is medium-sized (0.01 to 0.1%). The V gene is TRBV29-1, the J gene TRBJ2-1, with 7 positions matching TRBD1. The germline V gene has CDR1 SQVTM and CDR2 ANQGSEA. The CDR3 extends over 12 amino acids. J was trimmed by 7 bases and V by 2 bases; bases with no gene match: 2. CDR3 coding DNA: TGCAGCGTTGAACAGGGGGTGAATGAGCAGTTCTTC. Translating gives CSVEQGVNEQFF.

A word on this clonotype: At one end the junction does not follow the germline gene, possibly because of a read error. V and J are TRBV30 and TRBJ1-6; D remains ambiguous. The CDR3 extends over 14 amino acids. The germline V gene has CDR1 GTSNPN and CDR2 SVGIG (reference sequence). Written as DNA, the CDR3 is TGTACCTGGAGTGGGCAGTCAAATAATTCACCCCTCCACTTT. Protein product: CTWSGQSNNSPLHF. The full variable domain, completed using reference TRBV30 and TRBJ1-6, is SQTIHQWPATLVQPVGSPLSLECTVEGTSNPNLYWYRQAAGRGLQLLFYSVGIGQISSEVPQNLSASRPQDRQFILSSKKLLLSDSGFYLCTWSGQSNNSPLHFGNGTRLTVT.

Details on this clonotype: A junction boundary mismatches the germline segment, possibly from a read error. The chain is built from TRBV4-2 and TRBJ2-7; the match to TRBD2 covers 8 bases. There are 16 residues in the CDR3. CDR1 is LGHNA and CDR2 is YNFKEQ in the germline V gene. The chain's CDR3 is CANSAAGSGSSNEQYF. The CDR3 DNA reads as TGTGCCAACAGCGCCGCCGGGAGCGGGAGCTCCAACGAACAGTACTTC.

This clonotype came up a few times. A single base separates this from a much larger clone, so it may be a read error. The chain links TRBV2 to TRBJ2-5; unclear D gene. CDR3 size: 12 residues. CDR1 and CDR2 (germline): SNHLY, FYNNEI. Trimming stripped 6 bases from V and 0 bases from J, with 5 bases between. As DNA, the CDR3 is TGTGCCAGCAGGGTGTACCAAGAGACCCAGTACTTC. This translates into CASRVYQETQYF.

In this sample, this clonotype turned up once. The chain uses TRBV11-3 and TRBJ2-7; maybe TRBD1 (5 bases). This CDR3 region has 15 residues. The germline V gene encodes CDR1 SGHNT and CDR2 YENEEA. The CDR3 DNA reads as TGTAGCAGCAGCTTAGAAGGATGGGGCTGCCACGAGCAGTACTTC. This encodes CSSSLEGWGCHEQYF.

The CDR3 loop is CSVSRDRTYNEQFF. CDR3 nucleotide sequence: TGCAGCGTCAGCCGGGACAGGACGTACAATGAGCAGTTCTTC. The V call is TRBV29-1, the J call TRBJ2-1; 8 positions agree with TRBD1. After removal of 6 bases from V and 4 bases from J, the junction contained 8 bases not matched to a gene. CDR1 SQVTM and CDR2 ANQGSEA come from the germline V gene. The CDR3 has 14 amino acids.

Concerning this clonotype itself: One junction end does not reproduce the germline sequence, and a read error may be involved. This rearrangement joins TRBV6-2 or TRBV6-3 to TRBJ2-1, with D unresolved. The CDR3 totals 11 residues. CDR1 and CDR2 (germline): MNHEY, SVGEGT. Here the CDR3 reads CASSTNNEQFF. As DNA, the CDR3 is TGTGCCAGCAGTACAAACAATGAACAGTTCTTC.